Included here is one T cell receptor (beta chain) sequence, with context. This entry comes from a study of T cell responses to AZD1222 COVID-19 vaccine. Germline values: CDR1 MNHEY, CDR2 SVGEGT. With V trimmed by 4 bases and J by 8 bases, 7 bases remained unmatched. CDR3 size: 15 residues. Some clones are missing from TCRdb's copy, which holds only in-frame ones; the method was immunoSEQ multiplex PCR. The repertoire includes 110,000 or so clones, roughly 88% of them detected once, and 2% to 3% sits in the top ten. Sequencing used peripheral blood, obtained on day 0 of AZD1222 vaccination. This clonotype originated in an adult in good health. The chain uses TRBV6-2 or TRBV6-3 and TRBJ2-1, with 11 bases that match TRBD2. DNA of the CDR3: TGTGCCAGCAGTTCCCCGACTAGCGGGAAATATGAGCAGTTCTTC. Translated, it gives CASSSPTSGKYEQFF.